A single T cell receptor beta chain is shown here with its context. This clonotype was observed many times. The antigen this receptor binds is unknown. Base-call qualities are not available, and no considerably larger clone is one nucleotide away. TCR beta CDR3 regions were amplified from RNA transcripts for repertoire sequencing. The first round of RT-PCR was done with HTBI primers and the Qiagen OneStep RT-PCR kit, and was followed by a second round of multiplex PCR, then size selection and purification. The libraries underwent paired-end sequencing with 100 bp reads on an Illumina HiSeq2000. Turning to the authors' computational methods: SOAPnuke was used to process the reads, removing any read that contained adapters or uncalled bases, had a mean Phred below 15, or lacked an exact match to the constant primer or identifier. COPE v1.2.5 was used to merge high-quality paired reads. Each unique nucleotide sequence was defined as a clonotype, and clonotypes were aligned to IMGT TRB V, D and J references with MiTCR v1.1. The analysis was limited to V-J combinations with a frequency above 0.0001, which together covered just over 98% of the repertoires. For each V-J combination, a TCR clonal expansion and chaos score was defined as F50 clonal expansion divided by the chaos observed in the TCRdist matrix. Features were reduced by Welch's t-statistics and random forest to roughly 14 V-J combinations, which fed a naive Bayes classifier. Thyroid-blood repertoire similarity was quantified with the Morisita-Horn index. Clones were called with MiXCR by TCRdb after fastp trimmed the public reads at Q25, and only in-frame beta chains were retained. Rows with one shared CDR3 protein collapse into an entry with the most common genes and DNA. The V and J calls reflect TCRdb's pipeline rather than the authors' work. The sample includes some 350,000 distinct CDR3 sequences, with about 15% observed a single time. In total, the top ten clones hold 2% to 3% of the sample.

This sample was taken from a study of Graves' ophthalmopathy and Graves' hyperthyroidism (dated by TCRdb to about 2018). With respect to the entire study: Peripheral blood was collected before any treatment was given, at the time of initial diagnosis. TCR beta repertoire signatures were used to distinguish Graves' ophthalmopathy from Graves' hyperthyroidism and to predict progression to ophthalmopathy. In total, under 150 blood samples were TCR-sequenced: around 42 ophthalmopathy, about 75 hyperthyroidism and some 17 hyperthyroidism-to-ophthalmopathy patients. To explore V-J signatures distinguishing ophthalmopathy from hyperthyroidism, a discovery set of roughly 98 patients (fewer than 45 ophthalmopathy, 57 stable hyperthyroidism) was enrolled. The independent validation cohort included roughly 19 hyperthyroidism patients plus 17 patients who later progressed from hyperthyroidism to ophthalmopathy. In over five hyperthyroidism patients, the T-cell repertoires found in thyroid tissue were compared with those found in blood. Following sample collection, hyperthyroidism patients were given methimazole at a starting dose of 30 mg daily, and ophthalmopathy patients were given high-dose intravenous methylprednisolone. The investigation overall reported the following: Among expanded thyroid clonotypes with frequency above 0.001, most also showed up in blood, which suggests that blood repertoires may reflect the thyroid immune response. Ophthalmopathy was separated from stable hyperthyroidism by the 13-signature model with around 88% sensitivity and around 81% specificity in cross-validation and with 80%/75% in the test set. No statistical method was used to set the sample size in advance, and the investigators knew which group each participant was assigned to. In validation, the model predicted ophthalmopathy progression with more than 70% sensitivity and 72.22% specificity; around twelve predicted patients were CT-confirmed with GO in a median of around 6 months.

Hyperthyroidism was considered stable if no progression to ophthalmopathy occurred within 18 months of follow-up. Hyperthyroidism patients were newly diagnosed, were aged 18 to 65 years, and had a disease duration under 2 months. Patients were excluded if they had other autoimmune diseases, uncontrolled infections, pregnancy or lactation. Clinical symptoms, serum thyroxine, TRAb, thyroid ultrasound and orbital computed tomography formed the basis of the diagnosis. Using Ficoll-Paque density gradient centrifugation, PBMCs were isolated from about 9.4 ml of fresh peripheral blood. Total RNA was extracted using Trizol reagent, and RNA quality was checked on an Agilent 2100 Bioanalyzer. The sequence was collected from an adult woman with stable Graves' hyperthyroidism. Sequences were obtained from peripheral blood.

The CDR3 here reads CASSLWGGGTQYF. The DNA sequence follows: TGTGCCAGCAGCCTTTGGGGCGGCGGGACCCAGTACTTC. The chain couples TRBV6-5 to TRBJ2-5; tentative D gene TRBD1, with 5 bases matching. Cut back by 6 bases and 7 bases, the V and J ends lie 15 bases apart. Counted from cysteine to phenylalanine, this CDR3 has 13 amino acids. This entry keeps only the CDR3 DNA: 39 bases, framed from base 1. Per the germline V gene, MNHEY is the CDR1 and SVGAGI is the CDR2.